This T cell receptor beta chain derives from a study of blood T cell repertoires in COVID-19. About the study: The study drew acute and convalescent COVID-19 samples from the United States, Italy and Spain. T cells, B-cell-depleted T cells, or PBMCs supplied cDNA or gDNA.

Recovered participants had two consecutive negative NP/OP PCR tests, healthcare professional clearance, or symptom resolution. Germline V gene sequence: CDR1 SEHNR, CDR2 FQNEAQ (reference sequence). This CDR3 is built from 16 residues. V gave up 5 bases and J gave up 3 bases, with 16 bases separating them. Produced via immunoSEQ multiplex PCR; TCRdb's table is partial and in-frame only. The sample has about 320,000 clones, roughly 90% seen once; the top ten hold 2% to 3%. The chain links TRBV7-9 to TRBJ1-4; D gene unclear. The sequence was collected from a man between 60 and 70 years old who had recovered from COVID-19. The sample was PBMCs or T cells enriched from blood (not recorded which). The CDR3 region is CASSTTKTYANEKLFF. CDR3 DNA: TGTGCCAGCAGCACCACCAAGACTTACGCTAATGAAAAACTGTTTTTT.